The clone carrying this T cell receptor (beta chain) has just one count. Under the authors' procedure: Nucleated cell counts were estimated from reference gene primer amplification. TCRdb's copy holds only in-frame clones and misses some; the assay was immunoSEQ multiplex PCR. V and J calls plus clone size are reproduced from that table; the DNA served to infer D and trimming. The table has about 68,000 clones, roughly 90% seen once; the top ten hold 7% to 8.5%. The data are from a study of blood T cell repertoires in COVID-19. Study information: The study drew acute and convalescent COVID-19 samples from the United States, Italy and Spain. Nucleic acid was either cDNA or gDNA, and it came from T cells, B-cell-depleted T cells, or PBMCs.

Germline CDR1 LGHDT, CDR2 YNNKEL (reference sequence). With V trimmed by 6 bases and J by 6 bases, 3 bases remained unmatched. The CDR3 loop spans 12 amino acids. The receptor's source is a man under 40 with acute or convalescent COVID-19. V usage is TRBV3-1 (or the pseudogene TRBV3-2) and J usage is TRBJ1-2; 8 nucleotides agree with TRBD1. Sequenced sample: peripheral blood. The CDR3 DNA reads TGTGCCAGCAGGCAGGGGGCTCATGGCTACACCTTC. Translation: CASRQGAHGYTF.